This TCR beta chain originates from a study of cytomegalovirus exposure and HLA in healthy donors. Study-wide findings and caveats: Follow-up analysis later connected one missense variant in DCLRE1C with trimming of TCR beta V- and J-genes.

Concerning this clone: Its antigen is as yet unknown.

PCR was performed using 60 Vbeta and 13 Jbeta primers. This table comes from immunoSEQ multiplex PCR, and its TCRdb copy is limited to in-frame clones, with some not included. The sample lists a few hundred thousand clones; around 80% were seen once. The V gene's germline CDR1 is PRHDT and CDR2 FYEKMQ (reference sequence). There are 15 residues in the CDR3. Between the trimmed V and J ends, which lost 6 bases and 6 bases, there was a span of 18 bases. The sequence came from a man in his forties or fifties in good health and CMV-seronegative. The chain couples TRBV13 to TRBJ2-1; D might be TRBD2 (6 bases). The specimen sequenced was PBMCs. The CDR3 DNA sequence: TGTGCCAGCAGTGTAACGGGAGAGGGTCTCAATGAGCAGTTCTTC. Translated, it gives CASSVTGEGLNEQFF.